Ten or more counts support the clone carrying this TCR beta chain. This CDR3 spans 14 amino acids. Germline-derived CDR1 and CDR2 are LGHNA and YNFKEQ. The ends were cut back, 3 bases at V and 0 bases at J, with 5 bases in the middle. MiXCR, run by TCRdb on the 5' RACE reads, gives a single entry per CDR3 protein. Of about 160,000 distinct CDR3 sequences detected, 6% to 7.5% appear once; the ten largest clones hold under 3%. This entry is derived from a study of T cells after yellow fever vaccination. Background on the study: Researchers used SMART-Seq v4 Ultra Low Input to prepare fractions that had low cell numbers.

The source was CD4+ T cells sorted from PBMCs, collected less than 6 days after the first yellow fever vaccination. This receptor was taken from a man between 18 and 29 years old who received the YFV17D yellow fever vaccine. The chain employs TRBV4-2 and TRBJ2-2; D not certain. In DNA, the CDR3 is TGTGCCAGCAGCCATGGCGCGAACACCGGGGAGCTGTTTTTT. Protein sequence: CASSHGANTGELFF.